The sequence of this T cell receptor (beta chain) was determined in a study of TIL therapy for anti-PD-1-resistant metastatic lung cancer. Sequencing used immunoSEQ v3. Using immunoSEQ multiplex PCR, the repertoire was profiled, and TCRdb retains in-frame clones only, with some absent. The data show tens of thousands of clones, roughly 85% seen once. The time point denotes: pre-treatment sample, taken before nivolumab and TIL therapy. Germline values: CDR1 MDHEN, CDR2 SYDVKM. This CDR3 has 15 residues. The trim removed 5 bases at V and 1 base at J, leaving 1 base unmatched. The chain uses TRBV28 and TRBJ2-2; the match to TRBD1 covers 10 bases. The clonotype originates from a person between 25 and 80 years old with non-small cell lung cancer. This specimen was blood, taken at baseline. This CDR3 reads CASSRDRGNTGELFF. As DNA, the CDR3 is TGTGCCAGCAGTAGGGACAGGGGGAACACCGGGGAGCTGTTTTTT.